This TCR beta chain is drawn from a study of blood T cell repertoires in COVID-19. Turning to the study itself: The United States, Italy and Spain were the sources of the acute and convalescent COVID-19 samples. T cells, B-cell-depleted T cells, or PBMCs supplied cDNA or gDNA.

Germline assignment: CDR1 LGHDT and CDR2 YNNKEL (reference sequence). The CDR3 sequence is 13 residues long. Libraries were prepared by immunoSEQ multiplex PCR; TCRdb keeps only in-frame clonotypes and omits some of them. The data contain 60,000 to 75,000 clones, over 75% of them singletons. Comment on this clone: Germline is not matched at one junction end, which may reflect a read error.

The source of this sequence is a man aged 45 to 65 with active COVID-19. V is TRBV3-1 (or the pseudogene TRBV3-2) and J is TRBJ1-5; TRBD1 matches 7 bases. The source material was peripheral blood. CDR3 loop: CASSRQGNLPQHF. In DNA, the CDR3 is TGTGCCAGCAGCCGACAGGGAAATCTGCCCCAGCATTTT.